These 5 T cell receptor beta chains share one sample of origin, sequenced in a study of OX40 agonist ivuxolimab in advanced cancers. TCRdb's copy holds only in-frame clones and misses some; the assay was immunoSEQ multiplex PCR. The table records fewer than 140,000 clones, about nine tenths of them present only once. The sample here was CD4+ or CD8+ T cells sorted from blood, taken in a trial of the OX40 agonist ivuxolimab. The receptors derive from an adult with an advanced solid tumor such as melanoma, head and neck, liver or kidney cancer.

The chain links TRBV5-6 to TRBJ2-5; the D gene is possibly TRBD1 (6 bases). CDR1 SGHDT and CDR2 YYEEEE come from the germline V gene. This CDR3 comprises 14 residues. With 7 bases removed from V and 1 base from J, the gap between germline ends came to 14 bases. In nucleotides, the CDR3 is TGTGCCAGCCTCCTGGAGACAGGCCAAGAGACCCAGTACTTC. Its translation: CASLLETGQETQYF.

The rearrangement joins TRBV6-5 to TRBJ1-4; D is undetermined. The V gene's germline CDR1 is MNHEY and CDR2 SVGAGI. The CDR3 is 14 residues long. V lost 6 bases and J 7 bases, leaving 15 bases between the germline ends. The CDR3 reads CASRNGRFGEKLFF. As DNA, the CDR3 is TGTGCCAGCAGAAACGGCCGGTTCGGTGAAAAACTGTTTTTT.

This chain joins TRBV5-4 and TRBJ1-5; a possible D gene is TRBD1 (5 bases). The V end lost 3 bases, the J end lost 4 bases, and 8 bases lay between the germline ends. CDR3 size: 13 residues. Germline V gene data show CDR1 as SGHNT and CDR2 as YYREEE (reference sequence). The CDR3 nucleotides read TGTGCCAGCAGCTCGGGGGGGAATCAGCCCCAGCATTTT. It is translated as CASSSGGNQPQHF.

This clone showed up just once. The chain carries TRBV30 and TRBJ2-7; 7 positions match TRBD1. This CDR3 is built from 12 residues. Losses at the gene ends were 5 bases for V and 5 bases for J; bases not matched to a gene: 6. Per germline, CDR1 GTSNPN and CDR2 SVGIG (reference sequence). The CDR3 sequence: CAWSGDRDEQYF. Here the CDR3 DNA reads TGTGCCTGGTCTGGAGACAGGGACGAGCAGTACTTC.

J is TRBJ1-2 and V is TRBV7-2; D is ambiguous. Trimming took off 10 bases at V and 8 bases at J, with 14 bases between the two ends. Germline loops: CDR1 SGHTA, CDR2 FQGNSA. The CDR3 length is 11 residues. The CDR3: CAISTAEGYTF. DNA of the CDR3: TGTGCCATCTCGACGGCGGAAGGCTACACCTTC.